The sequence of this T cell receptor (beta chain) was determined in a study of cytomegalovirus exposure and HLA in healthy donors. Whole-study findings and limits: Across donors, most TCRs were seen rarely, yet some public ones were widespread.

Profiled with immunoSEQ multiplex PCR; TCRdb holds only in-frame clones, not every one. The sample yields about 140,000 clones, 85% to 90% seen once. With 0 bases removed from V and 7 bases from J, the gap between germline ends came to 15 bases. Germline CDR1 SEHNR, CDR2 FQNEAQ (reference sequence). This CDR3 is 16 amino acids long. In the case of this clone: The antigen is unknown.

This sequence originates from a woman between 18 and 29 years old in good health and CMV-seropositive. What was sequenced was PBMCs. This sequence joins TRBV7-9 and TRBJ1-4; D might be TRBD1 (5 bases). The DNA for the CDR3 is TGTGCCAGCAGCTTAGCGCGGGGGTTAATTCGTGAAAAACTGTTTTTT. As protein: CASSLARGLIREKLFF.